This T cell receptor (beta chain) emerged from a study of the immune and genomic landscape of osteosarcoma. Study outcomes and limitations: A single dominant hyperexpanded clone appeared in 4 or 5 cases, each with <100 clonotypes.

Data came from immunoSEQ multiplex PCR; TCRdb stores just in-frame clones and leaves some out. The sample yields 10,000 to 12,000 clones, about 71% seen once. A note on this clone: No antigen is known for it.

Primary, local recurrence and metastasis osteosarcoma tumors were taken after treatment from poor-prognosis patients. Germline CDR1 KGHSH, CDR2 LQKENI. With V trimmed by 3 bases and J by 4 bases, 0 bases remained unmatched. CDR3 length: 13 residues. The sequenced sample consisted of osteosarcoma tumor tissue from the lung. The sequence derives from a human donor with osteosarcoma. The chain recombines TRBV18 with TRBJ2-1; 7 nucleotides agree with TRBD2. CDR3 protein: CASSPGGYNEQFF. DNA of the CDR3: TGTGCCAGCTCACCGGGGGGGTACAATGAGCAGTTCTTC.